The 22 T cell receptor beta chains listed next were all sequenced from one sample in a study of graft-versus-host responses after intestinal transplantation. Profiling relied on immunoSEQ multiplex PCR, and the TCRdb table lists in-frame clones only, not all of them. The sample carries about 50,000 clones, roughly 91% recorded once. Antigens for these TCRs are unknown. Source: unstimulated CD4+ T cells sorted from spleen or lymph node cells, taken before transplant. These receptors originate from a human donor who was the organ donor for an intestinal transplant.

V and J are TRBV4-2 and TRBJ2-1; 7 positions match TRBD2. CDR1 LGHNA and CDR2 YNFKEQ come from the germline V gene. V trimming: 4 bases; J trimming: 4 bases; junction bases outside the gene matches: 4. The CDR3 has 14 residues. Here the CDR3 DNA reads TGTGCCAGCAGCCGGGCGGGGGAATACAATGAGCAGTTCTTC. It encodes CASSRAGEYNEQFF.

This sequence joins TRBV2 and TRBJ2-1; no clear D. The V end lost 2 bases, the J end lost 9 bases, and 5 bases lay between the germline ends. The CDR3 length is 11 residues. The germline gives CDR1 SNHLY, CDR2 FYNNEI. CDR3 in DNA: TGTGCCAGCAGTGAAAGGCGTGAGCAGTTCTTC. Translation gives CASSERREQFF.

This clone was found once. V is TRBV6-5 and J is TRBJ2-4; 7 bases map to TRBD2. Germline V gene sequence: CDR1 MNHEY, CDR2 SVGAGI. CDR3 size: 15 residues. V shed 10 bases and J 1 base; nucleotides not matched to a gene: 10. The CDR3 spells CATELAEGAKNIQYF. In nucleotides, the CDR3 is TGTGCCACTGAGCTAGCGGAGGGGGCCAAAAACATTCAGTACTTC.

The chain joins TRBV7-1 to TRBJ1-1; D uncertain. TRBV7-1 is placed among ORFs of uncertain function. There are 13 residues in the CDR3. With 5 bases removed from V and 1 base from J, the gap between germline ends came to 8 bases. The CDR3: CASSQPQNTEAFF. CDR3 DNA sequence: TGTGCCAGCAGCCAACCACAGAACACTGAAGCTTTCTTT.

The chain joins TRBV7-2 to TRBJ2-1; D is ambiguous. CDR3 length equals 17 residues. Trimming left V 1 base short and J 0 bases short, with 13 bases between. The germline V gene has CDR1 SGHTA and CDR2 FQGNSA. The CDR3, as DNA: TGTGCCAGCAGCTTAGTAGGCGATCCAAGCTCCTACAATGAGCAGTTCTTC. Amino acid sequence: CASSLVGDPSSYNEQFF. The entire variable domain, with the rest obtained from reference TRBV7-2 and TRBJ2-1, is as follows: GAGVSQSPSNKVTEKGKDVELRCDPISGHTALYWYRQSLGQGLEFLIYFQGNSAPDKSGLPSDRFSAERTGGSVSTLTIQRTQQEDSAVYLCASSLVGDPSSYNEQFFGPGTRLTVL.

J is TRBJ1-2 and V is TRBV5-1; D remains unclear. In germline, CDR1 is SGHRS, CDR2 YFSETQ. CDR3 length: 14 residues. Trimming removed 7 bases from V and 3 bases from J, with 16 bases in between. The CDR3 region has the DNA TGCGCCAGCTCCCCGGGGAGTGGGGACTATGGCTACACCTTC. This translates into CASSPGSGDYGYTF.

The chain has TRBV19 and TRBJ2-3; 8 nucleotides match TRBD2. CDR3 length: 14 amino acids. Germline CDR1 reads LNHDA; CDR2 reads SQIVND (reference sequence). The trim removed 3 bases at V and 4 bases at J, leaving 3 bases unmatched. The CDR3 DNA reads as TGTGCCAGTAGTATCCAGCGGGAGTCAGATACGCAGTATTTT. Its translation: CASSIQRESDTQYF. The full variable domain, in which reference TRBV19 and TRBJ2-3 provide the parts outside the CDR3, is DGGITQSPKYLFRKEGQNVTLSCEQNLNHDAMYWYRQDPGQGLRLIYYSQIVNDFQKGDIAEGYSVSREKKESFPLTVTSAQKNPTAFYLCASSIQRESDTQYFGPGTRLTVL.

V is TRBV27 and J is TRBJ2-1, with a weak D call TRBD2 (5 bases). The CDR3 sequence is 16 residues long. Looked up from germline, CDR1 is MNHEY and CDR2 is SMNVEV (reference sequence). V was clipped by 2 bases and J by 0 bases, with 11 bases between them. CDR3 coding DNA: TGTGCCAGCAGTTTAGTAGCGACAAGCTCCTACAATGAGCAGTTCTTC. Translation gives CASSLVATSSYNEQFF.

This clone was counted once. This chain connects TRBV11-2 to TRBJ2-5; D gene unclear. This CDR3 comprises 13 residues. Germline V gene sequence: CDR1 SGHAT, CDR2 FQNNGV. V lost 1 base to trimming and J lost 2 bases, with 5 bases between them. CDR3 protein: CASSLVDQETQYF. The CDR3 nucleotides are TGTGCCAGCAGCTTAGTGGATCAAGAGACCCAGTACTTC.

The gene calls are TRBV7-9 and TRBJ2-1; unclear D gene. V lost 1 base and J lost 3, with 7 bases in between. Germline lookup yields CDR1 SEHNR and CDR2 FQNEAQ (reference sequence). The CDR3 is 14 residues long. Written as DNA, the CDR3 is TGTGCCAGCAGCTTAGAATTGGTCTACAATGAGCAGTTCTTC. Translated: CASSLELVYNEQFF.

CDR3 residues: CASSLGYEQYF. Here the CDR3 DNA reads TGTGCCAGCAGCTTGGGGTACGAGCAGTACTTC. The chain combines TRBV5-4 with TRBJ2-7; D is undetermined. Trimming removed 0 bases at V and 4 bases at J, with 2 bases between. Looked up from germline, CDR1 is SGHNT and CDR2 is YYREEE (reference sequence). The CDR3 sequence is 11 residues long.

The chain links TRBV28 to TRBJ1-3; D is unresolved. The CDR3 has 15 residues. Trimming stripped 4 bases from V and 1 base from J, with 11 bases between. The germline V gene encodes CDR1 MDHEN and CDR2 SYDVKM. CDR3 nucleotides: TGTGCCAGCAGTTCCCGGGAAGGTTCTGGAAACACCATATATTTT. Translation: CASSSREGSGNTIYF.

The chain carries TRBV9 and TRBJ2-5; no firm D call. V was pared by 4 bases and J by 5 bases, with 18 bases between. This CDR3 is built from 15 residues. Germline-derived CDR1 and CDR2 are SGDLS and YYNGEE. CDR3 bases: TGTGCCAGCAGCCCGCCCCCACCCCGATCCGAGACCCAGTACTTC. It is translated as CASSPPPPRSETQYF.

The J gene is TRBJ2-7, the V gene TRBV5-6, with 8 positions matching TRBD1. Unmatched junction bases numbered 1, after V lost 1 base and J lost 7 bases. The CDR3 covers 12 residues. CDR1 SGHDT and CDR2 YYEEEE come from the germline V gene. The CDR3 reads CASSLWDREQYF. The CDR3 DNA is TGTGCCAGCAGCTTGTGGGACAGGGAGCAGTACTTC.

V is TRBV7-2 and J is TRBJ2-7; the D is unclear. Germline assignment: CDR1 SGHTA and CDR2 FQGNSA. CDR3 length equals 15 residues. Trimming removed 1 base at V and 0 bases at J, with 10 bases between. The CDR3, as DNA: TGTGCCAGCAGCTTAGAACCACACCGCTCCTACGAGCAGTACTTC. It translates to CASSLEPHRSYEQYF.

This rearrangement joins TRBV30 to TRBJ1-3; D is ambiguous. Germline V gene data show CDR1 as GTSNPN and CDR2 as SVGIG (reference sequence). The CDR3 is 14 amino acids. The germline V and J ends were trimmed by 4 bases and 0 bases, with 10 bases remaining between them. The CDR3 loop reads CAWNGLFSGNTIYF. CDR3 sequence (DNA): TGTGCCTGGAATGGACTGTTCTCTGGAAACACCATATATTTT.

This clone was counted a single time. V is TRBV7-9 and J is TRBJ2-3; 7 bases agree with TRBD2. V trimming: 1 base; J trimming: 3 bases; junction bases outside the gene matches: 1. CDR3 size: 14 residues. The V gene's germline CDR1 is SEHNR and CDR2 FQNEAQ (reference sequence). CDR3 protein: CASSLVGGTDTQYF. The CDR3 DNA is TGTGCCAGCAGCTTAGTCGGGGGGACAGATACGCAGTATTTT.

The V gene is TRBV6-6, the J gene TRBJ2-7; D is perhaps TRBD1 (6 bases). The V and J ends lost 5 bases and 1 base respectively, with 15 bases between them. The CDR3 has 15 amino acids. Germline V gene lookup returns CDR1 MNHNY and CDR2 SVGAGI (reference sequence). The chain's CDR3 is CASSHRPDRSYEQYF. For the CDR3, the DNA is TGTGCCAGCAGTCACAGACCGGACAGATCCTACGAGCAGTACTTC.

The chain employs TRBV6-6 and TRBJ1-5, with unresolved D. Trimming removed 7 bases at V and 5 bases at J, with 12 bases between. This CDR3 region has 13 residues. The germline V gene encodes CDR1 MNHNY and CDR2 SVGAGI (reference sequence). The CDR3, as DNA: TGTGCCAGCATTTCCCGGCCCGATCAGCCCCAGCATTTT. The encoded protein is CASISRPDQPQHF.

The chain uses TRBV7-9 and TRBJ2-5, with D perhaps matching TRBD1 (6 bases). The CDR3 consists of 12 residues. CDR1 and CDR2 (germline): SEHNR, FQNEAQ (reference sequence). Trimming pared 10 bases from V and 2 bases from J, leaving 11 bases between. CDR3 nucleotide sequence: TGTGCCACCAAACAGGGTCAAGAGACCCAGTACTTC. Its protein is CATKQGQETQYF.

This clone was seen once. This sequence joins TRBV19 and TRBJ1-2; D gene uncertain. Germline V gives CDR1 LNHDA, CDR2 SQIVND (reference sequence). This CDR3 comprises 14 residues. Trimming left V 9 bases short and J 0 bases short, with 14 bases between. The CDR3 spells CASTRAGPNYGYTF. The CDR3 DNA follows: TGTGCCAGCACGAGGGCAGGCCCTAACTATGGCTACACCTTC. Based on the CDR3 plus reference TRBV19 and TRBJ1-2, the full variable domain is DGGITQSPKYLFRKEGQNVTLSCEQNLNHDAMYWYRQDPGQGLRLIYYSQIVNDFQKGDIAEGYSVSREKKESFPLTVTSAQKNPTAFYLCASTRAGPNYGYTFGSGTRLTVV.

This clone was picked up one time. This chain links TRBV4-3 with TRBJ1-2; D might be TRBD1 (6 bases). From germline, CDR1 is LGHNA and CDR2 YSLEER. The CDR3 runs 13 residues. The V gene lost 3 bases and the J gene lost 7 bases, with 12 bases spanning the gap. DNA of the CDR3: TGCGCCAGCAGCCATTCCGGGGGGCTTGGCTACACCTTC. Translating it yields CASSHSGGLGYTF.